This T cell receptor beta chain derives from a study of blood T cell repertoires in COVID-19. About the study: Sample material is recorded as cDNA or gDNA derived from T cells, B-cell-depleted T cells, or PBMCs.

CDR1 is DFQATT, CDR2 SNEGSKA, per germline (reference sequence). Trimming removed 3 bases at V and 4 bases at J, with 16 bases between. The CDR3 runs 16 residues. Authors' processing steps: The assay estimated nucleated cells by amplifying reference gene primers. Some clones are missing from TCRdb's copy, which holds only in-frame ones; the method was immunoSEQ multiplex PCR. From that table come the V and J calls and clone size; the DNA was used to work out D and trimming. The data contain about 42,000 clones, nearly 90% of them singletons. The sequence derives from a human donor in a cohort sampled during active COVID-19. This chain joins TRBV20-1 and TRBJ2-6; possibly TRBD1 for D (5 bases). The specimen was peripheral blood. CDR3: CSASPTGGAGANVLTF. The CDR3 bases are TGCAGTGCTAGTCCAACAGGTGGGGCCGGGGCCAACGTCCTGACTTTC.